This T cell receptor (beta chain) was obtained from a study of tumor-infiltrating lymphocytes in primary liver carcinoma. Study context: The cohort consisted of patients whose primary liver carcinoma was surgically resected.

With 500 to 650 ng total RNA as template and a constant-region primer, TCR beta cDNA was made. Researchers made the TCR beta libraries by running three nested multiplex PCR rounds with slightly modified ARM-PCR. TCRdb processed the multiplex PCR reads anew with MiXCR; each CDR3 protein has one entry. Of hundreds of thousands of distinct CDR3 sequences in the sample, 45% to 70% were seen once. They got blood RNA out of unsorted whole blood and also pulled out germline DNA. The source material was peripheral blood. This TCR was recovered from a woman in her twenties or thirties with primary liver carcinoma and hepatitis B virus infection.

The DNA for the CDR3 is TGTGCCAGCACATTCCCTGGGACAGGGGGAGACTATGGCTACACCTTC. It codes for CASTFPGTGGDYGYTF. The chain carries TRBV6-2 or TRBV6-3 and TRBJ1-2; TRBD1 aligns across 11 bases. Germline CDR1 is MNHEY and CDR2 is SVGEGT. Unmatched junction bases numbered 10, after V lost 7 bases and J lost 3 bases. The CDR3 is made up of 16 amino acids.